The 24 T cell receptor beta chains given below trace back to one sample, sequenced in a study of T cells in Graves' hyperthyroidism and ophthalmopathy. Regions amplified from RNA transcripts were the TCR beta CDR3 regions. Primed by the HTBI set, a first-round RT-PCR was run on the TCR CDR3. Each CDR3 protein is one row after TCRdb ran MiXCR on the multiplex PCR reads. Of hundreds of thousands of distinct CDR3 sequences listed, 22% are singletons. Material for sequencing was blood. The source of these receptors is a woman in her seventies with Graves' ophthalmopathy.

This clonotype was recorded many times. The chain links TRBV2 to TRBJ2-7; the D gene is possibly TRBD2 (6 bases). Germline CDR1 SNHLY, CDR2 FYNNEI. Trimming left V 7 bases short and J 0 bases short, with 13 bases between. CDR3 length: 14 residues. CDR3 amino acids: CASKLGLASYEQYF. The CDR3 coding sequence is TGTGCCAGCAAACTGGGACTCGCCTCCTACGAGCAGTACTTC.

This clonotype was found a few times. V gene TRBV27 combines with J gene TRBJ1-1, with a tentative D call TRBD1 (5 bases). CDR1 is MNHEY, CDR2 SMNVEV, per germline (reference sequence). The CDR3 is 15 residues long. V was trimmed by 5 bases and J by 4 bases, leaving 17 bases between them. The CDR3 DNA sequence: TGTGCCAGCAGTGACTCCGGGGGACTCGGCACTGAAGCTTTCTTT. Encoded protein: CASSDSGGLGTEAFF.

For this clonotype: At one end, the junction sequence differs from germline, possibly due to a read error. V and J are TRBV7-2 and TRBJ2-7; no clear D. Germline V gives CDR1 SGHTA, CDR2 FQGNSA. CDR3 length equals 13 residues. The CDR3 sequence is CASSLTPTYERYF. DNA for the CDR3: TGTGCCAGCAGCTTAACGCCGACCTACGAGCGGTACTTC.

This clonotype came up many times. The rearrangement joins TRBV7-2 to TRBJ2-7; 9 bases are a match to TRBD2. The germline CDR1 and CDR2 sequences are SGHTA and FQGNSA. The CDR3 extends over 14 amino acids. Trimming took 5 bases from V and 4 from J; bases not matched to a gene: 6. In DNA, the CDR3 is TGTGCCAGCAGCCTCGGGACTAGCACATACGAGCAGTACTTC. Its translation is CASSLGTSTYEQYF.

This clonotype has more than one count but fewer than ten. V gene TRBV3-1 combines with J gene TRBJ1-6; D remains unclear. The CDR3 totals 14 residues. Germline V gives CDR1 LGHDT, CDR2 YNNKEL (reference sequence). V was clipped by 6 bases and J by 0 bases, with 6 bases between them. Here the CDR3 reads CASSQSSYNSPLHF. DNA for the CDR3: TGTGCCAGCAGTCAGAGCTCCTATAATTCACCCCTCCACTTT.

This clonotype was found a few times. CDR3 sequence reads: CASSPGKGAGGAEQYF. CDR3 DNA sequence: TGTGCCAGCAGCCCGGGGAAGGGGGCGGGAGGTGCCGAGCAGTACTTC. The V call is TRBV5-4, the J call TRBJ2-7; D might be TRBD2 (8 bases). V lost 4 bases and J lost 6, with 23 bases in between. Per the germline V gene, CDR1 is SGHNT and CDR2 is YYREEE (reference sequence). The CDR3 runs to 16 residues.

The J gene is TRBJ2-3, the V gene TRBV7-9; weak D call: TRBD1 (5 bases). The V gene's germline CDR1 is SEHNR and CDR2 FQNEAQ (reference sequence). V was trimmed by 4 bases and J by 6 bases, leaving 11 bases between them. This CDR3 comprises 13 residues. The CDR3 region is CASSSPNRDTQYF. In nucleotides, the CDR3 is TGTGCCAGCAGCTCCCCCAACAGGGATACGCAGTATTTT. The whole variable domain, remainder taken from reference TRBV7-9 and TRBJ2-3, is DTGVSQNPRHKITKRGQNVTFRCDPISEHNRLYWYRQTLGQGPEFLTYFQNEAQLEKSRLLSDRFSAERPKGSFSTLEIQRTEQGDSAMYLCASSSPNRDTQYFGPGTRLTVL.

This clonotype was seen only a few times. The rearrangement links TRBV5-1 to TRBJ2-7; the match to TRBD2 covers 9 bases. The germline V gene encodes CDR1 SGHRS and CDR2 YFSETQ. This CDR3 has 14 residues. The V gene end was trimmed by 2 bases and the J gene end by 3 bases; junction bases not matched to a gene: 3. The CDR3 sequence: CASSFGSGSYEQYF. The CDR3 nucleotides read TGCGCCAGCAGCTTTGGTAGCGGGAGCTACGAGCAGTACTTC. Drawing the rest from reference TRBV5-1 and TRBJ2-7, the complete variable domain is KAGVTQTPRYLIKTRGQQVTLSCSPISGHRSVSWYQQTPGQGLQFLFEYFSETQRNKGNFPGRFSGRQFSNSRSEMNVSTLELGDSALYLCASSFGSGSYEQYFGPGTRLTVT.

In its sample, this clonotype was seen a few times. The rearrangement joins TRBV19 to TRBJ1-1, with a possible D match to TRBD1 (5 bases). Germline CDR1 is LNHDA and CDR2 is SQIVND (reference sequence). The CDR3 length is 13 residues. V was clipped by 0 bases and J by 8 bases, with 10 bases between them. The CDR3 sequence: CASSIDRRGEAFF. As DNA, the CDR3 is TGTGCCAGTAGTATAGATCGCCGGGGCGAAGCTTTCTTT. Drawing the rest from reference TRBV19 and TRBJ1-1, the complete variable domain is DGGITQSPKYLFRKEGQNVTLSCEQNLNHDAMYWYRQDPGQGLRLIYYSQIVNDFQKGDIAEGYSVSREKKESFPLTVTSAQKNPTAFYLCASSIDRRGEAFFGQGTRLTVV.

This clonotype was observed at least ten times. The chain combines TRBV27 with TRBJ2-2; D ambiguous. This CDR3 is built from 15 residues. V dropped 3 bases and J dropped 4 bases, with 12 bases sitting between them. Germline CDR1 reads MNHEY; CDR2 reads SMNVEV (reference sequence). CDR3 DNA: TGTGCCAGCAGTTTGACCCACTACCTCACCGGGGAGCTGTTTTTT. Translated, it gives CASSLTHYLTGELFF.

This clonotype was seen repeatedly, ten times or more. The chain joins TRBV27 to TRBJ1-1; D not certain. Germline V CDR1 and CDR2: MNHEY, SMNVEV (reference sequence). Trimming left V 1 base short and J 0 bases short, with 9 bases between. The CDR3 spans 15 residues. In DNA form, the CDR3 reads TGTGCCAGCAGTTTATTCGGACGCATGAACACTGAAGCTTTCTTT. Translating gives CASSLFGRMNTEAFF.

The chain carries TRBV20-1 and TRBJ1-3; tentatively, D is TRBD1 (5 bases). The CDR3 totals 11 residues. Germline V gives CDR1 DFQATT, CDR2 SNEGSKA (reference sequence). The CDR3 spells CGLGVGNTIYF. CDR3 sequence (DNA): TGCGGACTGGGGGTAGGGAACACCATATATTTT.

This clonotype was counted ten times or more. The rearrangement links TRBV20-1 to TRBJ2-3, with 11 bases lining up with TRBD1. CDR1 DFQATT and CDR2 SNEGSKA come from the germline V gene (reference sequence). The CDR3 consists of 13 residues. CDR3 protein: CSTRTGGADTQYF. The DNA for the CDR3 is TGCAGCACCCGGACAGGGGGCGCAGATACGCAGTATTTT.

This clonotype was seen once. One end of the junction does not line up with germline, which may come from a read error. The chain links TRBV7-9 to TRBJ1-2; no definite D call. This CDR3 spans 12 amino acids. The germline gives CDR1 SEHNR, CDR2 FQNEAQ (reference sequence). For the CDR3, the DNA is TGTGCCAGCAGCCAAAAAGCGGACGGTTTGGCCTTC. Amino acids: CASSQKADGLAF.

This clonotype was picked up a small number of times. V is TRBV6-2 or TRBV6-3 and J is TRBJ2-3; no firm D call. Germline assignment: CDR1 MNHEY and CDR2 SVGEGT. The CDR3 contains 13 residues. V lost 2 bases to trimming and J lost 7 bases, with 10 bases between them. The CDR3 region is CASSYANTNTQYF. In DNA form, the CDR3 reads TGTGCCAGCAGTTACGCTAACACGAATACGCAGTATTTT.

The sample holds many counts of this clonotype. The V gene is TRBV5-1, the J gene TRBJ2-1; 7 bases fit TRBD2. The CDR3 has 14 residues. Trimming at V came to 0 bases and at J to 13 bases, leaving 10 bases not matched to a gene. The germline CDR1 and CDR2 sequences are SGHRS and YFSETQ. The CDR3 region is CASSLGGGENRQFF. The CDR3 region has the DNA TGCGCCAGCAGCTTGGGGGGGGGGGAAAACCGCCAGTTCTTC.

This clonotype was seen a handful of times. This chain connects TRBV7-2 to TRBJ1-2, with 8 bases that match TRBD1. Trimming took 4 bases from V and 0 from J; bases not matched to a gene: 4. CDR1 SGHTA and CDR2 FQGNSA come from the germline V gene. The CDR3 consists of 15 residues. The CDR3 coding sequence is TGTGCCAGCAGCTCAGACAGGGGACCTAACTATGGCTACACCTTC. Encoded protein: CASSSDRGPNYGYTF.

The chain couples TRBV5-1 to TRBJ2-5; 10 bases fit TRBD2. Unmatched junction bases numbered 10, after V lost 6 bases and J lost 5 bases. The length of the CDR3 is 15 residues. Germline CDR1 and CDR2: SGHRS and YFSETQ. In nucleotides, the CDR3 is TGCGCCAGCACTGATAGCGGGAGGTTCGGTGAGACCCAGTACTTC. It specifies CASTDSGRFGETQYF. The complete variable domain, with remaining parts taken from reference TRBV5-1 and TRBJ2-5, reads KAGVTQTPRYLIKTRGQQVTLSCSPISGHRSVSWYQQTPGQGLQFLFEYFSETQRNKGNFPGRFSGRQFSNSRSEMNVSTLELGDSALYLCASTDSGRFGETQYFGPGTRLLVL.

The chain uses TRBV2 and TRBJ2-3; D gene unclear. CDR1 is SNHLY, CDR2 FYNNEI, per germline. The CDR3 extends over 16 amino acids. Trimming cost V 3 bases and J 0 bases, with 13 bases left between them. CDR3: CASSEIVLDSTDTQYF. The DNA of the CDR3 is TGTGCCAGCAGTGAGATTGTGCTTGACAGCACAGATACGCAGTATTTT.

J is TRBJ2-7 and V is TRBV5-8; D is possibly TRBD1 (5 bases). The V gene's germline CDR1 is SGHTS and CDR2 YDEGEE. CDR3 length equals 14 residues. The V gene lost 0 bases and the J gene lost 4 bases, with 11 bases spanning the gap. Written as DNA, the CDR3 is TGTGCCAGCAGCTTGGCCTGGGGCAAATACGAGCAGTACTTC. This encodes CASSLAWGKYEQYF.

This clonotype was detected a few times. This chain uses TRBV28 with TRBJ2-6; TRBD1 matches at 9 bases. V dropped 4 bases and J dropped 4; count of bases not matched to a gene: 8. The CDR3 sequence is 17 residues long. CDR1 is MDHEN and CDR2 is SYDVKM in the germline V gene. Written as DNA, the CDR3 is TGTGCCAGCAGTTACAGGGGGCTATCTCTGGGGGCCAACGTCCTGACTTTC. It is translated as CASSYRGLSLGANVLTF.

This clonotype was seen a single time. The chain is built from TRBV29-1 and TRBJ1-2; no reliable D call. V was shortened by 4 bases and J by 8 bases, with 14 bases between the two germline ends. This CDR3 is 12 amino acids long. Germline CDR1 SQVTM, CDR2 ANQGSEA. The CDR3 here is CSVVADAGGYTF. The CDR3 bases are TGCAGCGTTGTTGCCGATGCGGGGGGCTACACCTTC.

The V gene is TRBV19, the J gene TRBJ1-1; D is uncertain. This CDR3 region has 16 residues. The V gene's germline CDR1 is LNHDA and CDR2 SQIVND (reference sequence). V lost 5 bases to trimming and J lost 4 bases, with 20 bases between them. The CDR3 spells CASSSRIRPAVTEAFF. CDR3 in DNA: TGTGCCAGTAGTTCCAGAATTCGACCGGCGGTCACTGAAGCTTTCTTT.

This clonotype was recorded at least ten times. The rearrangement joins TRBV9 to TRBJ2-7; weak D call: TRBD1 (6 bases). Germline CDR1 and CDR2: SGDLS and YYNGEE. V lost 3 bases, J lost 3 bases, and 16 bases lay in between. The CDR3 sequence is 15 residues long. As DNA, the CDR3 is TGTGCCAGCAGCGGTAGGGGGAAGTTGGGCTACGAGCAGTACTTC. This sequence encodes CASSGRGKLGYEQYF.